This TCR beta chain emerged from a study of Ad26.COV2.S vaccination and SARS-CoV-2 variants. Treatment meaning: approximately 18 received Ad26.COV2.S at low or high dose, single or two shots; about 5 received placebo; per-sample allocation not given. Vaccine and placebo recipients were sampled on day 63 after the first injection. Trimming took 5 bases from V and 2 from J; bases not matched to a gene: 6. The germline CDR1 and CDR2 sequences are SGHVS and FQNEAQ. The CDR3 contains 17 residues. Generated by immunoSEQ multiplex PCR, the TCRdb table keeps only in-frame clones and is missing some. The sample carries hundreds of thousands of clones, roughly nine tenths recorded once.

The TCR originated in a person between 18 and 59 years old who received the Ad26.COV2.S COVID-19 vaccine or a placebo. This chain uses TRBV7-8 with TRBJ2-3; TRBD2 agrees at 14 bases. The sample here was peripheral blood, taken in a trial of Ad26.COV2.S vaccine versus placebo. CDR3 region: CASSHGLAGGHTDTQYF. The CDR3, as DNA: TGTGCCAGCAGCCATGGACTAGCGGGGGGCCACACAGATACGCAGTATTTT.